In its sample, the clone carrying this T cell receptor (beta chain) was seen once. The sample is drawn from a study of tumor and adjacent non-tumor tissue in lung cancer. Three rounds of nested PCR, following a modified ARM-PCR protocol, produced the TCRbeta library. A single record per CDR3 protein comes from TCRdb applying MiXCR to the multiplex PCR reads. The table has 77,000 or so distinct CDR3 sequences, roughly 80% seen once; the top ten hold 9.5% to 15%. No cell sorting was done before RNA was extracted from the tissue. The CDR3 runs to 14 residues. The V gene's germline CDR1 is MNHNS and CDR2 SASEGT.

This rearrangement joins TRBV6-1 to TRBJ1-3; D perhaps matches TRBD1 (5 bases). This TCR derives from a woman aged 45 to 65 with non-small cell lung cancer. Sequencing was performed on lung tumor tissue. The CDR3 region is CTNPGPSSGNTIYF. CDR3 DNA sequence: TGTACCAACCCGGGACCGAGCTCTGGAAACACCATATATTTT.